The entry below describes one TCR beta chain. Its antigen remains undetermined. No qualities accompany the bases; no much larger clone lies one base away. This specimen belongs to a study of Graves' ophthalmopathy and Graves' hyperthyroidism (dated by TCRdb to the late 2010s). About the full investigation: Hyperthyroidism was defined as stable when no progression to ophthalmopathy occurred within 18 months of follow-up. The study used signatures of the TCR beta repertoire to tell Graves' ophthalmopathy apart from Graves' hyperthyroidism and to predict which patients would progress to ophthalmopathy. In total, some 130 blood samples were TCR-sequenced: around 42 ophthalmopathy, approximately 80 hyperthyroidism and some 17 hyperthyroidism-to-ophthalmopathy patients. To explore V-J signatures distinguishing ophthalmopathy from hyperthyroidism, a discovery set of 100 or so patients (roughly 45 ophthalmopathy, about 57 stable hyperthyroidism) was enrolled. For independent validation, a separate cohort was made up of 18 hyperthyroidism patients plus 17 patients who later progressed from hyperthyroidism to ophthalmopathy. In over 5 hyperthyroidism patients, the T-cell repertoires found in thyroid tissue were compared with those found in blood. Following sample collection, hyperthyroidism patients were given methimazole at a starting dose of 30 mg daily, and ophthalmopathy patients were given high-dose intravenous methylprednisolone. Points the paper makes about the study in general: In validation, the model predicted ophthalmopathy progression with 55% to 71% sensitivity and 72.22% specificity; 12 predicted patients were CT-confirmed with GO in a median of around 6 months. Most expanded thyroid clonotypes with frequency above 0.001 were also detected in blood, suggesting blood repertoires may reflect the thyroid immune response. In cross-validation, the 13-signature model distinguished ophthalmopathy from stable hyperthyroidism with approximately 90% sensitivity and 81.08% specificity, while in the test set the corresponding values were 80% and 75%. Sample size was not statistically predetermined, and group allocation was not concealed from the investigators.

Hyperthyroidism patients were newly diagnosed, with disease duration under 2 months, and aged 18 to 65 years. Patients with other autoimmune diseases, uncontrolled infections, pregnancy or lactation were excluded. Clinical symptoms, serum thyroxine, TRAb, thyroid ultrasound and orbital computed tomography were used for diagnosis. Trizol reagent was used to extract the total RNA, and its quality was then checked on an Agilent 2100 Bioanalyzer. CDR1 and CDR2, looked up from the germline V gene (reference sequence), are SEHNR and FQNEAQ. Trimming takes 5 bases from V and 8 bases from J, and the germline ends sit 12 bases apart. The CDR3, from cysteine to phenylalanine, totals 13 residues. Only the CDR3 portion is preserved as DNA: 39 bases, with reading frame beginning at the first base. TCR beta CDR3 regions were amplified from RNA transcripts for repertoire sequencing. The first round was an RT-PCR using HTBI primers with the Qiagen OneStep RT-PCR kit, and this first round was followed by a second-round multiplex PCR, then size selection and purification. Sequencing of the libraries was carried out on an Illumina HiSeq2000 in paired-end mode with 100 bp reads. Concerning the study's data processing: Reads were processed with SOAPnuke, discarding reads with adapters, uncalled bases, mean Phred below 15, or no exact constant-primer or identifier match. COPE v1.2.5 was used to merge high-quality paired reads. Each unique nucleotide sequence was treated as a clonotype, and MiTCR v1.1 was used to align the clonotypes to the IMGT TRB V, D and J references. The analysis was limited to V-J combinations with a frequency above 0.0001, which together covered approximately 99% of repertoires. A TCR clonal expansion and chaos score per V-J combination was defined as the ratio of F50 clonal expansion to chaos observed in the TCRdist matrix. Welch's t-statistics and random forest were used to reduce features to 13 V-J combinations, which were fed into a naive Bayes classifier. Thyroid-blood repertoire similarity was quantified with the Morisita-Horn index. TCRdb's own reprocessing of the public reads used fastp at Q25 and MiXCR and kept productive beta chains. CDR3 protein sequences are deduplicated, and each keeps its most common genes and DNA. The V and J calls, along with clone size, are taken from TCRdb and not from the paper's own processing. For this sample the table gives 580,000 or so distinct CDR3 sequences, of which 35% to 40% were detected only once. About 4.6% of the sample is taken by the ten largest.

This receptor was taken from an adult man with Graves' hyperthyroidism. Recombination connected TRBV7-9 to TRBJ2-2; confidence is insufficient to name the D gene. Specimen: peripheral blood or thyroid tissue (not recorded which). The bases read TGTGCCAGCAGCCGCCCGGGCTGGGGGGAGCTGTTTTTT. Its coded protein is CASSRPGWGELFF.